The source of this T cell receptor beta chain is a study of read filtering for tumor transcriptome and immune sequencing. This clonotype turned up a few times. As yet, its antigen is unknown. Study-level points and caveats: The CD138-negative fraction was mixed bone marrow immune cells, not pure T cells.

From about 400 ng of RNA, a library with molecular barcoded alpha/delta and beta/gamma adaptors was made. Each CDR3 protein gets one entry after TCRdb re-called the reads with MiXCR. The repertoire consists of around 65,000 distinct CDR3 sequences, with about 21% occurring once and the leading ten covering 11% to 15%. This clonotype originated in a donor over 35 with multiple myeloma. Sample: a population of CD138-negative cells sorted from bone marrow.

This CDR3 reads CSASPGDTEAFF. CDR3 in DNA: TGCAGTGCTAGTCCCGGGGACACTGAAGCTTTCTTT. The chain is built from TRBV20-1 and TRBJ1-1; no definite D call. Deletions cut 3 bases from V and 3 bases from J, with 8 bases between. Germline V gene data show CDR1 as DFQATT and CDR2 as SNEGSKA (reference sequence). This CDR3 contains 12 residues.